This is a list of T cell receptor beta chains from one sample in a study of identifying expanded T cells in peripheral blood. The repertoire was sequenced with immunoSEQ multiplex PCR; TCRdb's copy has only in-frame clones and lacks some. This table holds under 95,000 clones, around 91% found once. The sample was blood. All receptors come from a person between 18 and 70 years old in good health. Each CDR3 is given with its conserved first and last residue. The D gene is left open where the match is weak.

v_call d_call cdr3_aa
TRBV29-1 TRBD2 CSVEVRGGFGTGELFF
TRBV19 . CASSIKGGDNYGYTF
TRBV5-6 . CASSLPRETQYF
TRBV28 TRBD2 CASSDEAGAYNEQFF
TRBV11-2 . CASSFGGFYEQYF
TRBV10-3 TRBD1 CAIRLGGQAYEQYF
TRBV4-3 TRBD1 CASSQVGGGQGIYGYTF
TRBV6-5 . CASSYGGSGNEQFF
TRBV4-1 TRBD2 CASRPGLAGEQFF
TRBV11-2 . CASSQIGTDTQYF
TRBV1 . CTSDGGADTGELFF
TRBV11-1 . CASSPWTVDSYEQYF
TRBV7-2 TRBD2 CASSRAPGLVSDTQYF
TRBV28 . CASSEAVYGYTF
TRBV12-2 . CASRPPRVGGYNEQFF
TRBV19 . CASSPRTENTEAFF
TRBV4-3 TRBD1 CASSQGDRDYEQYF
TRBV7-8 . CASILPAGGREAFF
TRBV4-3 . CASSLDLNPGGGYEQYF
TRBV28 . CASSGQPLLHF
TRBV7-2 . CASSLAFGRGGYEQYF
TRBV4-3 . CASSYGQRATEAFF
TRBV28 TRBD2 CASSRSGTDVETQYF
TRBV5-1 . CASRRGETNEKLFF
TRBV7-9 TRBD1 CASSLGTWTGTFTDTQYF
TRBV27 TRBD1 CASSFGGGQIERYNSPLHF
TRBV19 . CASASSGQSQETQYF
TRBV9 . CASSVDVGNTIYF
TRBV9 . CASSRTEWSLEQFF
TRBV2 TRBD1 CASNRGPGQPQHF